The 21 T cell receptor beta chains presented below share a single source sample, sequenced in a study of blood T cell repertoires in COVID-19. Sequenced by immunoSEQ multiplex PCR; TCRdb stores in-frame clones only, minus some. The sample shows 30,000 to 35,000 clones, approximately 86% of them seen only once. The specimen sequenced was peripheral blood. The receptors stem from a man between 60 and 75 years old with COVID-19, enrolled during active disease.

The chain employs TRBV2 and TRBJ2-5; D may be TRBD1 (5 bases). V lost 7 bases and J lost 6, with 12 bases in between. Germline V gene lookup returns CDR1 SNHLY and CDR2 FYNNEI. The CDR3 sequence is 12 residues long. CDR3 in amino acids: CASKLVGQTQYF. As DNA, the CDR3 is TGTGCCAGCAAGTTGGTGGGGCAGACCCAGTACTTC.

The gene calls are TRBV14 and TRBJ1-1; D remains unclear. Germline lookup yields CDR1 SGHDN and CDR2 FVKESK. Trimming shortened V by 0 bases and J by 0 bases, and 5 bases separated the two germline ends. There are 14 residues in the CDR3. CDR3 in amino acids: CASSQDRLNTEAFF. As DNA, the CDR3 is TGTGCCAGCAGCCAAGACAGGCTGAACACTGAAGCTTTCTTT.

V gene TRBV10-1 combines with J gene TRBJ2-5, with 8 bases lining up with TRBD1. With V trimmed by 6 bases and J by 5 bases, 14 bases remained unmatched. The CDR3 is 16 residues long. From germline, CDR1 is WNHNN and CDR2 SYGVQD (reference sequence). The CDR3 DNA sequence: TGCGCCAGCAGGGGCCAGGCAGGGGGCCCTGGGGAGACCCAGTACTTC. Amino acids: CASRGQAGGPGETQYF.

The chain uses TRBV30 and TRBJ2-5; perhaps TRBD2 as D (5 bases). V dropped 0 bases and J dropped 3 bases, with 8 bases sitting between them. Germline CDR1 and CDR2: GTSNPN and SVGIG (reference sequence). The CDR3 is 13 residues long. CDR3 nucleotides: TGTGCCTGGAGTGTACTAGGTAAAGAGACCCAGTACTTC. Protein sequence: CAWSVLGKETQYF.

The chain joins TRBV7-9 to TRBJ1-1; D unclear. Germline assignment: CDR1 SEHNR and CDR2 FQNEAQ (reference sequence). The CDR3 loop spans 14 amino acids. Trimming cost V 7 bases and J 3 bases, with 15 bases left between them. The CDR3 sequence is CASTASMRYTEAFF. Written as DNA, the CDR3 is TGTGCCAGCACCGCATCCATGAGGTACACTGAAGCTTTCTTT.

The chain recombines TRBV30 with TRBJ2-3; a weak D match, TRBD2 (5 bases). CDR3 length: 13 residues. Trimming removed 1 base from V and 2 bases from J, with 7 bases in between. The germline CDR1 and CDR2 sequences are GTSNPN and SVGIG (reference sequence). CDR3 loop: CAWSAGFTDTQYF. CDR3 sequence (DNA): TGTGCCTGGAGTGCGGGGTTCACAGATACGCAGTATTTT.

This chain joins TRBV29-1 and TRBJ2-6, with a possible D match to TRBD2 (7 bases). Germline CDR1 and CDR2: SQVTM and ANQGSEA. This CDR3 has 17 residues. V was clipped by 6 bases and J by 0 bases, with 18 bases between them. The CDR3 loop is CSVGGAGSHSGANVLTF. For the CDR3, the DNA is TGCAGCGTGGGGGGGGCAGGGTCGCACTCTGGGGCCAACGTCCTGACTTTC.

V is TRBV5-5 and J is TRBJ2-7; D is unclear. V lost 3 bases, J lost 1 base, and 2 bases lay in between. CDR3 length equals 11 residues. CDR1 SGHKS and CDR2 YYEKEE come from the germline V gene (reference sequence). CDR3 DNA sequence: TGTGCCAGCAGCTCGTCCTACGAGCAGTACTTC. It encodes CASSSSYEQYF.

This chain links TRBV3-1 (or the pseudogene TRBV3-2) with TRBJ2-7; 8 positions match TRBD1. In germline, CDR1 is LGHDT, CDR2 YNNKEL (reference sequence). V lost 1 base and J lost 3; bases outside the gene matches: 2. This CDR3 region has 14 residues. This CDR3 is CASSQAGGLYEQYF. The CDR3 DNA reads TGTGCCAGCAGCCAAGCAGGGGGCCTCTACGAGCAGTACTTC.

The rearrangement uses TRBV5-1 and TRBJ2-3, with D unclear. V was cut by 4 bases and J by 3 bases, with 12 bases left in between. The V gene's germline CDR1 is SGHRS and CDR2 YFSETQ. This CDR3 comprises 14 residues. Here the CDR3 reads CASSPVSRTDTQYF. CDR3 DNA sequence: TGCGCCAGCAGCCCCGTATCCAGGACAGATACGCAGTATTTT.

This clone was counted between two and nine times. This rearrangement joins TRBV10-1 to TRBJ2-2, with 14 bases identical to TRBD2. CDR1 is WNHNN and CDR2 is SYGVQD in the germline V gene (reference sequence). The V and J ends lost 6 bases and 6 bases, in that order; junction bases with no gene match: 3. CDR3 length: 15 residues. In nucleotides, the CDR3 is TGCGCCAGCAGCCCGGGACTAGCGGGAGCCGGGGAGCTGTTTTTT. Its translation: CASSPGLAGAGELFF.

The V and J genes are TRBV24-1 and TRBJ1-5; D ambiguous. The V and J ends lost 3 bases and 2 bases respectively, with 10 bases between them. The CDR3 spans 15 residues. Germline CDR1 KGHDR, CDR2 SFDVKD. In DNA, the CDR3 is TGTGCCACCAGTGATGATTCTAGAGGCAATCAGCCCCAGCATTTT. Amino acids: CATSDDSRGNQPQHF.

The chain carries TRBV5-1 and TRBJ2-7; the D gene is possibly TRBD1 (6 bases). V was pared by 5 bases and J by 0 bases, with 9 bases between. The germline CDR1 and CDR2 sequences are SGHRS and YFSETQ. The CDR3 length is 13 residues. CDR3 protein: CASSEDSSYEQYF. CDR3 coding DNA: TGCGCCAGCAGTGAGGACAGCTCCTACGAGCAGTACTTC. Full variable domain (remainder filled in from reference TRBV5-1 and TRBJ2-7): KAGVTQTPRYLIKTRGQQVTLSCSPISGHRSVSWYQQTPGQGLQFLFEYFSETQRNKGNFPGRFSGRQFSNSRSEMNVSTLELGDSALYLCASSEDSSYEQYFGPGTRLTVT.

The chain is built from TRBV19 and TRBJ2-3; D is perhaps TRBD2 (6 bases). Between the trimmed V and J ends, which lost 3 bases and 14 bases, there was a span of 24 bases. CDR3 length equals 15 residues. Germline V gene lookup returns CDR1 LNHDA and CDR2 SQIVND (reference sequence). The CDR3 here is CASSMHRSPRDGSYF. The CDR3 DNA reads TGTGCCAGTAGTATGCACCGGTCCCCGCGGGATGGTTCGTATTTT.

This sequence joins TRBV19 and TRBJ1-2, with D perhaps TRBD1 (6 bases). This CDR3 has 13 amino acids. V was pared by 6 bases and J by 4 bases, with 12 bases between. Germline V gene lookup returns CDR1 LNHDA and CDR2 SQIVND (reference sequence). The chain's CDR3 is CASSPTGIYGYTF. The DNA of the CDR3 is TGTGCCAGTAGCCCAACAGGGATCTATGGCTACACCTTC. The full variable domain, its missing parts supplied by reference TRBV19 and TRBJ1-2, is DGGITQSPKYLFRKEGQNVTLSCEQNLNHDAMYWYRQDPGQGLRLIYYSQIVNDFQKGDIAEGYSVSREKKESFPLTVTSAQKNPTAFYLCASSPTGIYGYTFGSGTRLTVV.

This clone was seen just once. The chain employs TRBV3-1 (or the pseudogene TRBV3-2) and TRBJ1-1, with 7 bases matching TRBD1. V lost 1 base to trimming and J lost 3 bases; unmatched junction nucleotides: 2. The CDR3 runs 14 residues. Germline V gene data show CDR1 as LGHDT and CDR2 as YNNKEL (reference sequence). The DNA for the CDR3 is TGTGCCAGCAGCCAAGGAACAGGGGACACTGAAGCTTTCTTT. Encoded protein: CASSQGTGDTEAFF.

This sequence joins TRBV11-3 and TRBJ2-1, with 8 bases identical to TRBD2. CDR3 length equals 16 residues. Germline V gives CDR1 SGHNT, CDR2 YENEEA. The junction had 13 bases not matched to a gene; V was cut back by 5 bases and J by 7 bases. The CDR3 reads CASSEGGGRFRNEQFF. CDR3 bases: TGTGCCAGCAGCGAAGGCGGCGGGAGGTTTAGGAATGAGCAGTTCTTC.

The chain joins TRBV4-3 to TRBJ2-7, with 9 bases that match TRBD2. The V and J ends lost 4 bases and 6 bases, in that order; junction bases with no gene match: 4. The germline V gene encodes CDR1 LGHNA and CDR2 YSLEER. CDR3 length: 13 residues. The chain's CDR3 is CASSRVSGSEQYF. DNA for the CDR3: TGCGCCAGCAGCCGCGTTAGCGGGAGCGAGCAGTACTTC.

The chain is built from TRBV28 and TRBJ2-2, with 14 bases that match TRBD2. Germline CDR1 reads MDHEN; CDR2 reads SYDVKM. V shed 2 bases and J 0 bases; nucleotides not matched to a gene: 2. The CDR3 contains 18 residues. The CDR3 loop is CASSLGLAGGSNTGELFF. The CDR3 DNA sequence: TGTGCCAGCAGTTTAGGACTAGCGGGAGGCTCGAACACCGGGGAGCTGTTTTTT. Full variable domain (remainder filled in from reference TRBV28 and TRBJ2-2): DVKVTQSSRYLVKRTGEKVFLECVQDMDHENMFWYRQDPGLGLRLIYFSYDVKMKEKGDIPEGYSVSREKKERFSLILESASTNQTSMYLCASSLGLAGGSNTGELFFGEGSRLTVL.

This clone was seen once. This chain connects TRBV4-3 to TRBJ2-5; TRBD2 matches at 10 bases. Trimming took 1 base from V and 5 from J; bases not matched to a gene: 7. Germline CDR1 is LGHNA and CDR2 is YSLEER. The CDR3 contains 16 residues. The CDR3 protein is CASSQALAGGRETQYF. The CDR3, as DNA: TGCGCCAGCAGCCAAGCGTTAGCGGGAGGCCGGGAGACCCAGTACTTC.

V and J are TRBV27 and TRBJ2-2; 8 bases line up with TRBD2. V shed 6 bases, J shed 8 bases, and the junction held 8 bases outside the gene matches. This CDR3 has 14 residues. Germline assignment: CDR1 MNHEY and CDR2 SMNVEV (reference sequence). CDR3 in DNA: TGTGCCAGCAGCTCAGTAGCGGGAAGGGGGGAGCTGTTTTTT. It encodes CASSSVAGRGELFF.